This T cell receptor (beta chain) was captured in a study of shared clonotypes between healthy human individuals. Whole-study findings and limits: The researchers took only blood, and tissue repertoires probably look different. When naive CD4 clonotypes were compared across a handful of donors, 4% to 6.5% were shared.

Sorted-subset replicate PCRs used 150 to 250 ng of genomic DNA. This amount corresponded to about 30,000 T cell genomes. Original handling: ImmunoSEQ gave junction-only sequences without quality scores, so filtering differed. Produced via immunoSEQ multiplex PCR; TCRdb's table is partial and in-frame only. That table furnishes V, J and clone size, whereas the DNA furnished D and trimming. This table holds approximately 600,000 clones, about 95% found once. Terminally differentiated effector memory CD45RA+ cells were left out of the naive CD8 fraction, which was CD45RO-negative and positively selected for CCR7. In regard to this clone: Its antigen is not identified.

Germline V lookup: CDR1 SEHNR, CDR2 FQNEAQ (reference sequence). The CDR3 is 15 amino acids. Trimming pared 1 base from V and 3 bases from J, leaving 12 bases between. Specimen: naive CD8+ T cells sorted from blood. The V and J genes are TRBV7-9 and TRBJ2-5; no clear D. This receptor was identified in a woman in her twenties or thirties in good health. CDR3 sequence (DNA): TGTGCCAGCAGCTTAGTGTCCCGACTTGAAGAGACCCAGTACTTC. Translation gives CASSLVSRLEETQYF.